This T cell receptor beta chain was found in a study of OX40 agonist ivuxolimab in advanced cancers. The study in broad terms: Ivuxolimab was an agonistic, fully human IgG2 monoclonal antibody directed against OX40 (CD134), a costimulatory receptor. Partial responses occurred in three dose-escalation patients, of whom one had hepatocellular carcinoma and two had cutaneous melanoma. Among the roughly 50 dose-escalation patients, approximately 20 had hepatocellular carcinoma, about 15 melanoma, 9 renal cell carcinoma and 9 head and neck cancer. Prior anti-PD-1, anti-PD-L1 or anti-CTLA-4 therapy was permitted, and checkpoint inhibitors had been received by roughly 42% of dose-escalation patients. Intravenous ivuxolimab was administered to patients every 2 weeks at six dose levels: 0.01, 0.1, 0.3, 1.5, 3 and 10 mg/kg. The paper describes the monotherapy dose-escalation part (N of about 52 patients) of the phase I trial of ivuxolimab. Peripheral TCRbeta sequencing aimed to test whether ivuxolimab altered TCR sequence diversity and caused clonal T-cell expansion. In the dose-escalation cohort, around 80% of patients were male, and the mean age was approximately 60 years with a range of about 20 to 79. The research as a whole found: Partial responders in the 0.1-3.0 mg/kg groups had among the lowest normalized peripheral clonal expansion, especially among CD8+ T cells. At doses of 0.1 to 3.0 mg/kg, clonal expansion of both CD4+ and CD8+ T cells in blood was seen between baseline and week 6. After ivuxolimab, more expanded clones were found on average in CD8+ T cells than in CD4+ T cells. Low levels of normalized T-cell clonal expansion were also seen in some nonresponding patients. The antigen specificity of the peripheral T cells that underwent clonal expansion was not determined.

In regard to this clone: The target of this receptor is not known. There are no base qualities to consult, and no much larger clone falls within one base.

The CDR3 goes from the cysteine to the phenylalanine over 20 residues. Kept here is only the CDR3 DNA, which spans 60 bases and is read in frame from base 1. Here V drops 3 bases and J drops 4 bases, and the junction holds 17 bases not matched to any gene. The germline V gene provides CDR1 SGHRS and CDR2 YFSETQ. Genomic DNA was isolated from the sorted cells so that the TCRbeta CDR3 region could be sequenced. The immunoSEQ Assay was used to sequence the TCRbeta CDR3 regions. TCRdb provides this immuneACCESS table in a form limited to in-frame rearrangements. Some clones are lacking; in checked studies, under half of them reflect an unresolved V gene, and why the rest are absent is not known. In all, the sample holds 70,000 or so clones, and 80% to 95% of those were seen once. Less than 0.3% of the sample rests with the top ten. Patients with a history of autoimmune disease or receiving systemic immunosuppression were excluded from the trial. Peripheral blood for TCR sequencing was collected from all dose cohorts at baseline, on cycle 4 day 1, and on cycle 7 day 1. Samples were obtained from an open-label, multicenter, first-in-human phase I dose-escalation trial of ivuxolimab. Adults with locally advanced or metastatic melanoma, renal cell carcinoma, hepatocellular carcinoma or head and neck squamous cell carcinoma were enrolled in the trial. Before TCR sequencing, CD4+ T cells and CD8+ T cells were sorted from peripheral blood as separate populations.

The sequence came from an adult with an advanced solid tumor such as melanoma, head and neck, liver or kidney cancer. This chain is built from TRBV5-1 and TRBJ2-5; 14 bases in between match TRBD2. Source: CD4+ or CD8+ T cells sorted from blood, taken in a trial of the OX40 agonist ivuxolimab. The CDR3 has the sequence CASSSPPLTSGRALGETQYF. In nucleotides, the sequence is TGCGCCAGCAGCTCCCCTCCTTTGACTAGCGGGAGGGCGTTAGGAGAGACCCAGTACTTC.